The rows below give T cell receptor beta chains drawn from one sample of a study of T cell responses to AZD1222 COVID-19 vaccine. Libraries were prepared by immunoSEQ multiplex PCR; TCRdb keeps only in-frame clonotypes and omits some of them. The data contain approximately 140,000 clones, about 90% of them singletons. The sequencing here drew on peripheral blood, taken on day 0 of MenACWY control vaccination. These receptors were obtained from an adult in good health. CDR3s include the opening cysteine and the closing phenylalanine or tryptophan. A D gene is named only where the DNA matches it firmly. Only part of the rows carry a size: once, few, many, or a class if the clone is expanded.

CDR3 length	J gene	clone size	V gene	D gene	CDR3 DNA	CDR3 protein
15	TRBJ1-4	.	TRBV2	.	TGTGCCAGCAGGACCGGGGATGCAACTAATGAAAAACTGTTTTTT	CASRTGDATNEKLFF
13	TRBJ2-1	.	TRBV27	.	TGTGCCAGCAGTTGGGGACCTTACAATGAGCAGTTCTTC	CASSWGPYNEQFF
15	TRBJ2-3	.	TRBV24-1	.	TGTGCCACCAGTGATTCTCGCAGGGGAGGAGATACGCAGTATTTT	CATSDSRRGGDTQYF
14	TRBJ2-7	.	TRBV5-8	.	TGTGCCAGCAGCTTGGAATGGGACATCTACGAGCAGTACTTC	CASSLEWDIYEQYF
16	TRBJ2-7	.	TRBV9	.	TGTGCCAGCAGCGTAGCGCCGGGACCCGGATACTACGAGCAGTACTTC	CASSVAPGPGYYEQYF
13	TRBJ1-2	.	TRBV11-1	.	TGTGCCAGCAGCCGGGACGCGAACTATGGCTACACCTTC	CASSRDANYGYTF
13	TRBJ2-7	.	TRBV14	.	TGTGCCAGCAGTTTGACGGTCTCCTACGAGCAGTACTTC	CASSLTVSYEQYF
13	TRBJ1-2	.	TRBV12-3/TRBV12-4	TRBD1	TGTGCCAGCAGTTGGGACAGGGATTATGGCTACACCTTC	CASSWDRDYGYTF
12	TRBJ2-1	few	TRBV5-6	.	TGTGCCAGCAGCTTGATGGGGAATGAGCAGTTCTTC	CASSLMGNEQFF
12	TRBJ2-3	.	TRBV16	.	TGTGCCAGCAGCCAATGGGGCCAAGTTTGGTATTTT	CASSQWGQVWYF
15	TRBJ2-3	.	TRBV5-1	TRBD2	TGCGCCAGCAGCCATCGCCGGGGGGGCCCCCATACGCAGTATTTT	CASSHRRGGPHTQYF
15	TRBJ2-1	.	TRBV5-5	TRBD2	TGTGCCAGCAGCTTAGGCGGGGGGGGTTACAATGAGCAGTTCTTC	CASSLGGGGYNEQFF
11	TRBJ2-1	.	TRBV27	.	TGTGCCAGTGGCGTGATCAGTGAGCAGTTCTTC	CASGVISEQFF
15	TRBJ2-7	.	TRBV28	TRBD1	TGTGCCAGCAGAACCCTCCGGGACAGGTCCTACGAGCAGTACTTC	CASRTLRDRSYEQYF
13	TRBJ1-2	.	TRBV5-4	.	TGTGCCAGCAGCTGGGTAGGGCAGTTGGCCTACACCTTC	CASSWVGQLAYTF
14	TRBJ1-4	.	TRBV12-5	.	TGTGCTAGTGGTTGGGGGATGCGTGGTGAAAAACTGTTTTTT	CASGWGMRGEKLFF
18	TRBJ2-1	.	TRBV13	TRBD2	TGTGCCAGCAGCTCCATCTCGAGACTAGCGGGAGTCTACAATGAGCAGTTCTTC	CASSSISRLAGVYNEQFF
14	TRBJ1-5	.	TRBV27	.	TGTGCCAGCAGTTTGACTAGTTTCTATCAGCCCCAGCATTTT	CASSLTSFYQPQHF
16	TRBJ2-7	.	TRBV27	.	TGTGCCAGCAGTGCAAGACAGGGTGGGGGGCTCTACGAGCAGTACTTC	CASSARQGGGLYEQYF
13	TRBJ2-7	.	TRBV11-2	.	TGTGCCAGCAGCTTAGATTCAGGCTACGAGCAGTACTTC	CASSLDSGYEQYF
16	TRBJ2-5	.	TRBV3-1/TRBV3-2	TRBD1	TGTGCCAGCAGCCGAGTTATTAGGGGGCTCAAGGAGACCCAGTACTTC	CASSRVIRGLKETQYF
15	TRBJ1-6	.	TRBV30	.	TGTGCCTGGAGTCGTTACTCAGGGGCTAATTCACCCCTCCACTTT	CAWSRYSGANSPLHF
16	TRBJ2-7	.	TRBV23-1	TRBD1	TGCGCCAGCAGTCAATCGGTCCGGGACAGGGGTTCCGAGCAGTACTTC	CASSQSVRDRGSEQYF
11	TRBJ2-3	.	TRBV5-6	.	TGTGCCAGCAGCACGGGAGATACGCAGTATTTT	CASSTGDTQYF
13	TRBJ1-5	.	TRBV15	.	TGTGCCACCAGCAGATCGGGGAGGGAGCCCCAGCATTTT	CATSRSGREPQHF
14	TRBJ1-1	.	TRBV5-1	.	TGCGCCAGCAGCGTGAAGGGCACTCAAGGCGAAGCTTTCTTT	CASSVKGTQGEAFF
15	TRBJ2-1	.	TRBV7-7	.	TGTGCTAGCAGCCTAGACCCGAGCTCCTACAATGAGCAGTTCTTC	CASSLDPSSYNEQFF
16	TRBJ2-5	.	TRBV7-2	TRBD2	TGTGCCAGCAGCTATGGACTAGCGGGGGGCCAAGAGACCCAGTACTTC	CASSYGLAGGQETQYF
15	TRBJ1-1	.	TRBV11-2	.	TGTGCCAGCAGCGGTTCAGGGTTTGCGAACACTGAAGCTTTCTTT	CASSGSGFANTEAFF
16	TRBJ1-3	.	TRBV6-6	.	TGTGCCAGCAGTCCGGGGGGGACCGTCTCTGGAAACACCATATATTTT	CASSPGGTVSGNTIYF
13	TRBJ1-1	.	TRBV27	TRBD1	TGTGCCAGCAGCTGGGGGGACAGGGAACGAGCTTTCTTT	CASSWGDRERAFF
18	TRBJ1-2	.	TRBV10-3	TRBD1	TGTGCCATCAGTGAAAAATTCTTGGGACAGGGGATTAACTATGGCTACACCTTC	CAISEKFLGQGINYGYTF
14	TRBJ2-7	.	TRBV9	TRBD1	TGTGCCAGCAGCCTCGGACAGGTAGCCTACGAGCAGTACTTC	CASSLGQVAYEQYF
14	TRBJ2-2	once	TRBV10-1	.	TGCGCCAGTAGGACAGCCTCGAACACCGGGGAGCTGTTTTTT	CASRTASNTGELFF
17	TRBJ2-3	.	TRBV27	.	TGTGCCAGCAGTTTATCTCCGGACATATATAGCACAGATACGCAGTATTTT	CASSLSPDIYSTDTQYF
14	TRBJ1-2	.	TRBV29-1	.	TGCAGCGTTGAGGGCAGAAGAGCTAACTATGGCTACACCTTC	CSVEGRRANYGYTF
14	TRBJ2-1	.	TRBV21-1	.	TGTGCCAGCGAGGAGACTAGCGGAAACAATGAGCAGTTCTTC	CASEETSGNNEQFF
14	TRBJ2-5	.	TRBV9	.	TGTGCCAGCAGCTCCTCCACGGGCGGGGAGACCCAGTACTTC	CASSSSTGGETQYF
15	TRBJ2-3	.	TRBV19	TRBD2	TGTGCCAGTAGTATGGGGACTAGGTCCACAGATACGCAGTATTTT	CASSMGTRSTDTQYF
15	TRBJ2-2	.	TRBV5-6	TRBD1	TGTGCCAGCAGCTTTTTGGACAGGGACACCGGGGAGCTGTTTTTT	CASSFLDRDTGELFF
16	TRBJ2-1	.	TRBV11-2	.	TGTGCCACCAGCTTACGTGGGGATAGCTCCTACAATGAGCAGTTCTTC	CATSLRGDSSYNEQFF
14	TRBJ2-7	.	TRBV27	.	TGTGCCAGCAGTTTACTGGGGGAATGGGAGGAGCAGTACTTC	CASSLLGEWEEQYF
16	TRBJ1-2	.	TRBV28	TRBD1	TGTGCCAGCAGTTTCCTAACTTGGGACAGAAACTATGGCTACACCTTC	CASSFLTWDRNYGYTF
16	TRBJ1-2	.	TRBV19	TRBD1	TGTGCCAGTAGTAATAGGACAGGGGGCCGCGGGCATGGCTACACCTTC	CASSNRTGGRGHGYTF